Listed below are T cell receptor beta chains from one sample, sequenced in a study of Ad26.COV2.S vaccination and SARS-CoV-2 variants. The data were produced by immunoSEQ multiplex PCR, yet TCRdb's version contains in-frame clones alone and is incomplete. The sample has 350,000 to 450,000 clones, 92% seen once; the top ten hold roughly 3.9%. The sample was peripheral blood, taken after recovery from COVID-19. These receptors originate from a human donor who had recovered from COVID-19. Each CDR3 is given without its conserved first and last residue. The D gene is left open where the match is weak.

J gene | D gene | V gene | CDR3 protein
TRBJ1-1 | - | TRBV5-1 | ASSLDGAMNTEAF
TRBJ2-3 | - | TRBV5-6 | ASSFPGDTQY
TRBJ2-1 | TRBD2 | TRBV3-1/TRBV3-2 | ASSPTSGGGREQF
TRBJ2-1 | - | TRBV2 | ASRREGNEQF
TRBJ1-1 | - | TRBV9 | ASSVGEWTEAF
TRBJ2-1 | - | TRBV11-2 | ASSLMGRLGSSYNEQF
TRBJ1-3 | - | TRBV5-1 | ASSLGVSGDTIY
TRBJ2-7 | TRBD2 | TRBV4-1 | ASANEAGGQEQY
TRBJ1-4 | - | TRBV25-1 | ASRRGSNEKLF
TRBJ1-4 | TRBD1 | TRBV11-2 | ASGDGTVNEKLF
TRBJ2-2 | TRBD1 | TRBV15 | ATSPRTGGLTGELF
TRBJ2-1 | TRBD2 | TRBV6-5 | ASSYRGGGYNEQF
TRBJ2-2 | - | TRBV10-3 | AISGTSTGELF
TRBJ1-6 | - | TRBV21-1 | ASTRDRDHSPLH
TRBJ2-3 | - | TRBV13 | ASSFRGASDTQY
TRBJ2-3 | - | TRBV2 | ASSEQSPDTQY
TRBJ2-7 | - | TRBV2 | ASSELLLSYEQY
TRBJ1-2 | - | TRBV13 | ASSSTQFKGEGYGYT
TRBJ1-3 | TRBD1 | TRBV9 | ASSVAGTGAGNTIY
TRBJ1-5 | TRBD1 | TRBV7-2 | ASSLGTGIGQPQH
TRBJ1-5 | - | TRBV13 | ASSLGSSNQPQH
TRBJ1-1 | TRBD1 | TRBV6-2/TRBV6-3 | ASSSPFQGAMVEAF
TRBJ1-1 | - | TRBV3-1/TRBV3-2 | ASSQNYRSSTEAF
TRBJ1-1 | - | TRBV5-6 | ASSYPTGNTEAF
TRBJ2-1 | - | TRBV5-1 | ASSFGQYNEQF
TRBJ2-7 | TRBD2 | TRBV11-2 | ASSREGSGTYEQY
TRBJ1-1 | - | TRBV4-1 | ASSQDRQGYNEAF
TRBJ1-2 | - | TRBV12-5 | ASGLTRVRDGYT
TRBJ2-1 | - | TRBV27 | ASSLSPESSYNEQF
TRBJ1-2 | TRBD1 | TRBV2 | ASSEPRTGGYYGYT
TRBJ1-1 | TRBD1 | TRBV6-5 | ASSSPGGSNTEAF
TRBJ1-1 | - | TRBV9 | ASSAVWGGAQDVLAF
TRBJ2-1 | TRBD2 | TRBV5-1 | ASSYDPGLAVREQF
TRBJ2-3 | TRBD2 | TRBV5-1 | ASSLRVAGGPTDTQY
TRBJ1-5 | TRBD1 | TRBV6-6 | ASSRNRGGSNQPQH
TRBJ1-1 | - | TRBV7-9 | ASSQGGSPSAF
TRBJ1-2 | - | TRBV4-1 | ASSQEEWNGYT
TRBJ2-5 | - | TRBV29-1 | SVEGPAGQETQY
TRBJ2-1 | - | TRBV20-1 | SASKSEQF
TRBJ1-5 | - | TRBV2 | ASSESGNNQPQH
TRBJ1-3 | - | TRBV15 | ATSRTLGNTIY
TRBJ1-3 | - | TRBV3-1/TRBV3-2 | ASSQDAGFSGNTIY
TRBJ2-7 | - | TRBV4-1 | ASSQEGSNPIKEQY
TRBJ1-2 | - | TRBV29-1 | SVEGRVNGYT
TRBJ1-4 | - | TRBV28 | ASSVPFGTNEKLF
TRBJ2-3 | TRBD2 | TRBV19 | ASSMVAGGTDTQY
TRBJ1-6 | - | TRBV5-6 | ASSLHRIYNSPLH
TRBJ2-1 | - | TRBV9 | ASSAVGGGPNEQF
TRBJ2-5 | TRBD1 | TRBV6-5 | ASSLTGFETQY
TRBJ2-1 | - | TRBV15 | ATSRGSMGGVEQF
TRBJ1-4 | - | TRBV27 | ASSPSTGNNEKLF
TRBJ1-2 | - | TRBV5-6 | ASSFLGGLSDGYT
TRBJ2-3 | - | TRBV10-1 | ASSESLWTSTDTQY
TRBJ1-2 | - | TRBV27 | ASSPWDTSYYGYT
TRBJ2-5 | - | TRBV19 | ASSPLFQTGQETQY
TRBJ2-5 | - | TRBV5-4 | ASSPGGARETQY
TRBJ1-4 | - | TRBV27 | ASSIGGREKLF
TRBJ1-1 | - | TRBV3-1/TRBV3-2 | ASSQRGTEAF
TRBJ1-1 | - | TRBV18 | ASSRSYGEGGGTF
TRBJ1-3 | - | TRBV19 | ASITQEGGFGNTIY